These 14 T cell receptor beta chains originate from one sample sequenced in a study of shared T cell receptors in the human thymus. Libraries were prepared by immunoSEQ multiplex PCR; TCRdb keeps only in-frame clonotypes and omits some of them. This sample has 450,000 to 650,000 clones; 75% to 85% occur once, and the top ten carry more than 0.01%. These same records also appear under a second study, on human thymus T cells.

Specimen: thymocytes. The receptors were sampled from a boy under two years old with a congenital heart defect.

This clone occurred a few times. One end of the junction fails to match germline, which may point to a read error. The CDR3 sequence: CGSGAATGYGYTF. CDR3 bases: TGTGGCAGCGGGGCAGCGACAGGCTATGGCTACACCTTC. J is TRBJ1-2 and V is TRBV5-5; D is possibly TRBD1 (6 bases). This CDR3 is built from 13 residues. Germline loops: CDR1 SGHKS, CDR2 YYEKEE (reference sequence).

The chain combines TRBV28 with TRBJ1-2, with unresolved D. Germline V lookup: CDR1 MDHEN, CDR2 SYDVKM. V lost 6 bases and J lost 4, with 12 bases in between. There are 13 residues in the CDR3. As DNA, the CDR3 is TGTGCCAGCAGCCGTGGAGCGGTCTATGGCTACACCTTC. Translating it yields CASSRGAVYGYTF.

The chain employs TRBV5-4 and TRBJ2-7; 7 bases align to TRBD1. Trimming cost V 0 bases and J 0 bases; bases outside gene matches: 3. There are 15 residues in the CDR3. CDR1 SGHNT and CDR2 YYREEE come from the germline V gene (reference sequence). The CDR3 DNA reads TGTGCCAGCAGCTTGGACAGGGGCTCCTCCTACGAGCAGTACTTC. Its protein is CASSLDRGSSYEQYF.

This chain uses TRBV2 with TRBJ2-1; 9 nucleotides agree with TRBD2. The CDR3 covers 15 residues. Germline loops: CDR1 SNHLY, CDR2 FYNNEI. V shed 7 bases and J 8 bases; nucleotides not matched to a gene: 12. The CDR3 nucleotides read TGTGCCAGCATTATGGGACTAGCAATAGGTGATGAGCAGTTCTTC. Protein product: CASIMGLAIGDEQFF.

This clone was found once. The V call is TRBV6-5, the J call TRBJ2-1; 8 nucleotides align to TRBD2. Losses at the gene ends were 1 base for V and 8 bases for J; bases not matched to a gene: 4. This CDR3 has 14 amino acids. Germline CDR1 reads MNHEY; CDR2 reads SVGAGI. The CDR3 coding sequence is TGTGCCAGCAGTTACTGCAGCGGGAGTGATGAGCAGTTCTTC. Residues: CASSYCSGSDEQFF.

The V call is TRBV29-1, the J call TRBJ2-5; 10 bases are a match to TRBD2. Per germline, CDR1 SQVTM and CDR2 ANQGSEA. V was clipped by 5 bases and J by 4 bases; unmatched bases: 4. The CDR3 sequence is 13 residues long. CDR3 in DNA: TGCAGCGTTAGCGGGAGGGCCCGAGAGACCCAGTACTTC. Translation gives CSVSGRARETQYF.

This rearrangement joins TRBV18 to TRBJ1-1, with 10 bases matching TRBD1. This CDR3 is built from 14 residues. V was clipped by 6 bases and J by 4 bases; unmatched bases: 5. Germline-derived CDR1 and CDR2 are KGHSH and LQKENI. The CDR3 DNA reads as TGTGCCAGCTCGCGGGGACAGGGGAGCACTGAAGCTTTCTTT. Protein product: CASSRGQGSTEAFF.

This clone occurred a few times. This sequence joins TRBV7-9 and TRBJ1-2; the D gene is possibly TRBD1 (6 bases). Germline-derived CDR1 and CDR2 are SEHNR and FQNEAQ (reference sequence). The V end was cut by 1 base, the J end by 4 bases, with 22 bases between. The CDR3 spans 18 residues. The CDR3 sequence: CASSLETWGQGEGYGYTF. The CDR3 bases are TGTGCCAGCAGCTTAGAAACTTGGGGGCAGGGAGAAGGCTATGGCTACACCTTC.

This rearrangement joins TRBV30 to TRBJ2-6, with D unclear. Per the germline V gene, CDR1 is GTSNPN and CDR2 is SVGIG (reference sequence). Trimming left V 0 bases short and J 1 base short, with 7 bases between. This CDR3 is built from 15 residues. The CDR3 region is CAWSVRRSGANVLTF. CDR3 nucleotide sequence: TGTGCCTGGAGTGTTAGGCGGTCTGGGGCCAACGTCCTGACTTTC.

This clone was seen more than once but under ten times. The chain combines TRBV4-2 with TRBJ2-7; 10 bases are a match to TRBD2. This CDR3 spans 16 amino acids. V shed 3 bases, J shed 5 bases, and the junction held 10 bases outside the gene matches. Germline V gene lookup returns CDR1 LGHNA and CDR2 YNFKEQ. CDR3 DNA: TGTGCCAGCAGCCAGGCCTTTAGCGGGAGGTCTCACGAGCAGTACTTC. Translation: CASSQAFSGRSHEQYF.

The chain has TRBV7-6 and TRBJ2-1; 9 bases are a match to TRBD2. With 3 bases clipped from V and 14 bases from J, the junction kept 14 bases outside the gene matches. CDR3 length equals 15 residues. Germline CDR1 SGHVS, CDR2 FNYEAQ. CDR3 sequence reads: CASSLLLSGSPWEFF. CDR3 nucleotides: TGTGCCAGCAGCTTGCTCCTTAGCGGGAGCCCCTGGGAGTTCTTC.

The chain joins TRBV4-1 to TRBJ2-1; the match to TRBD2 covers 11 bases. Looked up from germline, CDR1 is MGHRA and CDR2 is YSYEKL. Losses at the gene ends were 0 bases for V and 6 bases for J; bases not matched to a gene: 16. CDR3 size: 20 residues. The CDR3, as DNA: TGCGCCAGCAGCCAAGATTCCGGGACTAGCGGAGAGGTTTCTCTCAATGAGCAGTTCTTC. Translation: CASSQDSGTSGEVSLNEQFF.

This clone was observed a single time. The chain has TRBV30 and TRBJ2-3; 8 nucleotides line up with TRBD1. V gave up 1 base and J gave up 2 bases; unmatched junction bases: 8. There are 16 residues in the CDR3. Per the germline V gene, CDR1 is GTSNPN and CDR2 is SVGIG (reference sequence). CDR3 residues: CAWSGQGAPPTDTQYF. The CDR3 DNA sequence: TGTGCCTGGAGTGGCCAGGGGGCCCCCCCCACAGATACGCAGTATTTT.

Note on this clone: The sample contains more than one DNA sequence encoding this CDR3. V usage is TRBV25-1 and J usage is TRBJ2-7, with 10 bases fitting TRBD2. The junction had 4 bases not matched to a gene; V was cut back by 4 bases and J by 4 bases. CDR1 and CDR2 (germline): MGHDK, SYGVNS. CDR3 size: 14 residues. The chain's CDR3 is CASSGLAGVYEQYF. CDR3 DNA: TGTGCCAGCAGTGGGCTAGCGGGAGTTTACGAGCAGTACTTC.